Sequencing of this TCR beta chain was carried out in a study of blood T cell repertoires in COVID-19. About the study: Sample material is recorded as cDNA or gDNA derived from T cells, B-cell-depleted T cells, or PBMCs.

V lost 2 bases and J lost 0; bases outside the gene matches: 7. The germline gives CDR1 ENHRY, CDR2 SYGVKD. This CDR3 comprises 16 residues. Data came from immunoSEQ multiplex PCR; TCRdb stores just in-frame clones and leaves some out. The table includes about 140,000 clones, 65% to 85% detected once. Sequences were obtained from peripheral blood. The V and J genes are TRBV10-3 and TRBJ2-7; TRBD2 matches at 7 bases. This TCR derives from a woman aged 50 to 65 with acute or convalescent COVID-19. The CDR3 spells CAISEPYGGSSYEQYF. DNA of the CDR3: TGTGCCATCAGTGAGCCCTACGGGGGGAGCTCCTACGAGCAGTACTTC.